What follows are 16 T cell receptor beta chains derived from one specimen sequenced in a study of blood T cell repertoires in COVID-19 (dated by TCRdb to the early 2020s). The method was the immunoSEQ multiplex PCR assay. The source is immuneACCESS, and TCRdb retained only in-frame sequences with V and J called. Part of the clones is not carried over; for the studies checked, unresolved V genes explain less than half of this, and the remainder is unexplained. Across this sample there are around 300,000 clones, with more than 75% seen only once. The ten biggest clones cover approximately 2% of the sample. Sequencing was carried out using PBMCs or T cells enriched from blood (not recorded which). These receptors were obtained from a woman in her fifties or sixties in a cohort exposed to, infected with or recovered from COVID-19 (not recorded which).

This rearrangement joins TRBV7-9 to TRBJ1-2, with 7 bases aligning to TRBD1. The germline gives CDR1 SEHNR, CDR2 FQNEAQ (reference sequence). V dropped 5 bases and J dropped 6; count of bases not matched to a gene: 12. CDR3 length: 15 residues. Here the CDR3 reads CASSLILGQDNGYTF. CDR3 nucleotides: TGTGCCAGCAGCCTGATCCTCGGACAGGATAATGGCTACACCTTC.

The V gene is TRBV9, the J gene TRBJ2-2; 7 bases agree with TRBD2. V lost 5 bases to trimming and J lost 1 base; unmatched junction nucleotides: 5. CDR3 length: 15 amino acids. CDR1 and CDR2 from the germline V gene are SGDLS and YYNGEE. The CDR3 reads CASRWGGENTGELFF. The CDR3 region has the DNA TGTGCCAGCAGATGGGGGGGAGAGAACACCGGGGAGCTGTTTTTT.

The V and J genes are TRBV5-1 and TRBJ2-4; 7 nucleotides align to TRBD2. The CDR3 extends over 14 amino acids. Germline CDR1 SGHRS, CDR2 YFSETQ. The trim removed 4 bases at V and 9 bases at J, leaving 10 bases unmatched. The CDR3 DNA follows: TGCGCCAGCAGCGTCGGGGGGAACCAAGGCATTCAGTACTTC. Its translation is CASSVGGNQGIQYF.

Details on this clone: Other DNA sequences within the sample encode an identical CDR3. The chain combines TRBV18 with TRBJ2-5, with D possibly matching TRBD1 (6 bases). The germline CDR1 and CDR2 sequences are KGHSH and LQKENI. There are 13 residues in the CDR3. V dropped 6 bases and J dropped 1 base, with 9 bases sitting between them. The CDR3 bases are TGTGCCAGCTCGCGGACAGTCCAAGAGACCCAGTACTTC. Protein sequence: CASSRTVQETQYF. Combining the CDR3 with reference TRBV18 and TRBJ2-5 gives the whole variable domain NAGVMQNPRHLVRRRGQEARLRCSPMKGHSHVYWYRQLPEEGLKFMVYLQKENIIDESGMPKERFSAEFPKEGPSILRIQQVVRGDSAAYFCASSRTVQETQYFGPGTRLLVL.

The chain has TRBV4-2 and TRBJ2-5; 7 bases are a match to TRBD1. V dropped 1 base and J dropped 1; count of bases not matched to a gene: 9. The CDR3 has 17 residues. Per the germline V gene, CDR1 is LGHNA and CDR2 is YNFKEQ. For the CDR3, the DNA is TGTGCCAGCAGCCAAGGCCGACAGGGTTGGTCCCAAGAGACCCAGTACTTC. It is translated as CASSQGRQGWSQETQYF.

This chain connects TRBV4-3 to TRBJ2-1, with 7 bases that match TRBD2. V lost 4 bases and J lost 0; bases outside the gene matches: 6. Germline values: CDR1 LGHNA, CDR2 YSLEER. The CDR3 spans 16 residues. The CDR3 protein is CASSLERGSSYNEQFF. CDR3 DNA sequence: TGCGCCAGCAGCCTCGAGCGGGGAAGCTCCTACAATGAGCAGTTCTTC.

V is TRBV28 and J is TRBJ1-1; a possible D gene is TRBD1 (5 bases). Germline V gene data show CDR1 as MDHEN and CDR2 as SYDVKM. V was pared by 2 bases and J by 4 bases, with 8 bases between. The CDR3 runs to 13 residues. The CDR3 region has the DNA TGTGCCAGCAGTTTAGGACATAGCACTGAAGCTTTCTTT. This translates into CASSLGHSTEAFF.

The V call is TRBV3-1 (or the pseudogene TRBV3-2), the J call TRBJ2-7; D is unresolved. This CDR3 is built from 12 residues. Between the trimmed V and J ends, which lost 0 bases and 3 bases, there was a span of 3 bases. Germline-derived CDR1 and CDR2 are LGHDT and YNNKEL (reference sequence). The CDR3, as DNA: TGTGCCAGCAGCCAAGATCGCTACGAGCAGTACTTC. This translates into CASSQDRYEQYF.

This sequence joins TRBV28 and TRBJ2-7; perhaps TRBD2 as D (6 bases). In germline, CDR1 is MDHEN, CDR2 SYDVKM. CDR3 size: 12 residues. Trimming pared 7 bases from V and 5 bases from J, leaving 12 bases between. The CDR3 region is CASNGGNDEQYF. The CDR3 nucleotides read TGTGCCAGCAACGGGGGTAACGACGAGCAGTACTTC. Together with reference TRBV28 and TRBJ2-7, the CDR3 gives the full variable domain: DVKVTQSSRYLVKRTGEKVFLECVQDMDHENMFWYRQDPGLGLRLIYFSYDVKMKEKGDIPEGYSVSREKKERFSLILESASTNQTSMYLCASNGGNDEQYFGPGTRLTVT.

The rearrangement joins TRBV27 to TRBJ1-6; 11 bases align to TRBD1. CDR3 length equals 14 residues. J was trimmed by 8 bases and V by 7 bases; bases with no gene match: 4. Germline CDR1 MNHEY, CDR2 SMNVEV (reference sequence). The DNA of the CDR3 is TGTGCCAGCACCGGACAGGGGGCTTATTCACCCCTCCACTTT. Protein product: CASTGQGAYSPLHF.

V and J are TRBV3-1 (or the pseudogene TRBV3-2) and TRBJ1-1; 9 bases align to TRBD1. Trimming removed 4 bases from V and 10 bases from J; junction bases left unmatched: 13. This CDR3 contains 15 residues. Germline assignment: CDR1 LGHDT and CDR2 YNNKEL (reference sequence). The CDR3 coding sequence is TGTGCCAGCAGCCGTCAGGGGACAGGGCCGTTACTAGCTTTCTTT. Its translation: CASSRQGTGPLLAFF.

This clone was observed a few times. The CDR3: CASSQGLAGGPIYNEQFF. The DNA for the CDR3 is TGTGCCAGCAGCCAAGGACTAGCGGGAGGGCCGATTTACAATGAGCAGTTCTTC. V is TRBV2 and J is TRBJ2-1; TRBD2 matches 15 bases. The germline V gene has CDR1 SNHLY and CDR2 FYNNEI. The J segment lost 4 bases and the V segment lost 6 bases, leaving 10 bases of the junction unmatched. This CDR3 contains 18 residues.

The gene calls are TRBV7-2 and TRBJ2-7, with TRBD2 matching 9 bases. The germline V gene has CDR1 SGHTA and CDR2 FQGNSA. The trim removed 3 bases at V and 7 bases at J, leaving 7 bases unmatched. CDR3 size: 14 residues. The CDR3 DNA is TGTGCCAGCAGCTTGGGACTAGCTACCAAAGAGCAGTACTTC. The encoded protein is CASSLGLATKEQYF. Using reference TRBV7-2 and TRBJ2-7 for the parts outside the CDR3, the full variable domain is GAGVSQSPSNKVTEKGKDVELRCDPISGHTALYWYRQSLGQGLEFLIYFQGNSAPDKSGLPSDRFSAERTGGSVSTLTIQRTQQEDSAVYLCASSLGLATKEQYFGPGTRLTVT.

The genes are TRBV6-5 and TRBJ1-4; D call uncertain. Germline V gene lookup returns CDR1 MNHEY and CDR2 SVGAGI. The V end was cut by 4 bases, the J end by 3 bases, with 9 bases between. The CDR3 is made up of 14 amino acids. CDR3 nucleotides: TGTGCCAGCAGTTTTGGAGGGTCTAATGAAAAACTGTTTTTT. It is translated as CASSFGGSNEKLFF.

V gene TRBV28 combines with J gene TRBJ1-6, with TRBD1 matching 12 bases. The CDR3 runs to 18 residues. Germline CDR1 and CDR2: MDHEN and SYDVKM. V lost 5 bases, J lost 6 bases, and 11 bases stayed unmatched. CDR3 DNA: TGTGCCAGCAGTGCCAACCGGGACAGGGGGCTGGGTAATTCACCCCTCCACTTT. This gives the protein CASSANRDRGLGNSPLHF. Full variable domain (remainder filled in from reference TRBV28 and TRBJ1-6): DVKVTQSSRYLVKRTGEKVFLECVQDMDHENMFWYRQDPGLGLRLIYFSYDVKMKEKGDIPEGYSVSREKKERFSLILESASTNQTSMYLCASSANRDRGLGNSPLHFGNGTRLTVT.

This chain links TRBV28 with TRBJ1-1; 12 nucleotides align to TRBD1. The germline gives CDR1 MDHEN, CDR2 SYDVKM. The CDR3 is made up of 15 amino acids. V dropped 6 bases and J dropped 9; count of bases not matched to a gene: 11. CDR3 amino acids: CASSRTGTGGRKAFF. The CDR3 nucleotides read TGTGCCAGCAGCCGTACCGGGACAGGGGGCCGGAAAGCTTTCTTT. The full variable domain, with the rest looked up from reference TRBV28 and TRBJ1-1, is DVKVTQSSRYLVKRTGEKVFLECVQDMDHENMFWYRQDPGLGLRLIYFSYDVKMKEKGDIPEGYSVSREKKERFSLILESASTNQTSMYLCASSRTGTGGRKAFFGQGTRLTVV.